These 17 T cell receptor beta chains were sequenced from one sample in a study of T cell responses to AZD1222 COVID-19 vaccine. Assay: immunoSEQ multiplex PCR; the TCRdb copy retains only in-frame clones and omits some. The sample shows about 190,000 clones, around 90% of them seen only once. Source: peripheral blood, taken on day 0 of AZD1222 vaccination. All receptors derive from an adult in good health.

The genes are TRBV6-5 and TRBJ2-1, with TRBD2 matching over 7 bases. V shed 2 bases, J shed 2 bases, and the junction held 6 bases outside the gene matches. This CDR3 spans 16 amino acids. In germline, CDR1 is MNHEY, CDR2 SVGAGI. This CDR3 is CASSYLAERPYNEQFF. In nucleotides, the CDR3 is TGTGCCAGCAGTTACCTAGCGGAGCGGCCCTACAATGAGCAGTTCTTC.

This chain uses TRBV2 with TRBJ1-6; D perhaps matches TRBD1 (5 bases). Germline CDR1 and CDR2: SNHLY and FYNNEI. Trimming shortened V by 8 bases and J by 0 bases, and 11 bases separated the two germline ends. The CDR3 runs 15 residues. DNA of the CDR3: TGTGCCAGCGGGGGAGAGGCCTCCTATAATTCACCCCTCCACTTT. It codes for CASGGEASYNSPLHF.

There are a few counts of this clone. This rearrangement joins TRBV7-2 to TRBJ2-7, with 8 bases aligning to TRBD2. The junction had 13 bases not matched to a gene; V was cut back by 3 bases and J by 6 bases. This CDR3 is built from 16 residues. Germline V lookup: CDR1 SGHTA, CDR2 FQGNSA. As DNA, the CDR3 is TGTGCCAGCAGCTTGACCGCCGGGACTAGTCCCCGCGAGCAGTACTTC. This sequence encodes CASSLTAGTSPREQYF.

The J gene is TRBJ1-2, the V gene TRBV19; the match to TRBD1 covers 9 bases. CDR3 length: 15 amino acids. Germline V lookup: CDR1 LNHDA, CDR2 SQIVND (reference sequence). The V and J ends lost 3 bases and 8 bases, in that order; junction bases with no gene match: 10. Here the CDR3 DNA reads TGTGCCAGTAGTATCGGGGGACAGGGTGTGATCGGCTACACCTTC. This sequence encodes CASSIGGQGVIGYTF.

The rearrangement links TRBV19 to TRBJ2-1, with 13 nucleotides matching TRBD2. The CDR3 consists of 17 residues. With 5 bases clipped from V and 10 bases from J, the junction kept 14 bases outside the gene matches. Germline V CDR1 and CDR2: LNHDA, SQIVND (reference sequence). CDR3 in DNA: TGTGCCAGTAGTCCGACCTTGGGACTAGCGGGGAGTCAGGAGCAGTTCTTC. Amino acids: CASSPTLGLAGSQEQFF.

The J gene is TRBJ1-2, the V gene TRBV7-2; perhaps TRBD1 as D (5 bases). In germline, CDR1 is SGHTA, CDR2 FQGNSA. The CDR3 loop spans 15 amino acids. Trimming removed 5 bases from V and 0 bases from J, with 13 bases in between. The CDR3 DNA reads as TGTGCCAGCAGCCCGGGGGGGGTAACTAACTATGGCTACACCTTC. It is translated as CASSPGGVTNYGYTF. Complete variable domain (other parts from reference TRBV7-2 and TRBJ1-2): GAGVSQSPSNKVTEKGKDVELRCDPISGHTALYWYRQSLGQGLEFLIYFQGNSAPDKSGLPSDRFSAERTGGSVSTLTIQRTQQEDSAVYLCASSPGGVTNYGYTFGSGTRLTVV.

The chain joins TRBV19 to TRBJ1-2; TRBD1 might be the D (5 bases). This CDR3 has 13 amino acids. Trimming pared 5 bases from V and 0 bases from J, leaving 7 bases between. CDR1 is LNHDA and CDR2 is SQIVND in the germline V gene (reference sequence). Here the CDR3 DNA reads TGTGCCAGTAGTGACAGAGCTAACTATGGCTACACCTTC. It is translated as CASSDRANYGYTF. The whole variable domain, filled in from reference TRBV19 and TRBJ1-2, reads DGGITQSPKYLFRKEGQNVTLSCEQNLNHDAMYWYRQDPGQGLRLIYYSQIVNDFQKGDIAEGYSVSREKKESFPLTVTSAQKNPTAFYLCASSDRANYGYTFGSGTRLTVV.

This rearrangement joins TRBV9 to TRBJ2-1, with unresolved D. The CDR3 is 13 residues long. The germline V and J ends were trimmed by 0 bases and 5 bases, with 6 bases remaining between them. From germline, CDR1 is SGDLS and CDR2 YYNGEE. This CDR3 is CASSVGGDNEQFF. The CDR3 coding sequence is TGTGCCAGCAGCGTAGGAGGTGACAATGAGCAGTTCTTC.

The chain employs TRBV11-2 and TRBJ2-5; D may correspond to TRBD1 or TRBD2 (5 bases each). This CDR3 region has 12 residues. Germline V gene lookup returns CDR1 SGHAT and CDR2 FQNNGV. V lost 3 bases, J lost 5 bases, and 7 bases lay in between. CDR3 loop: CASSLGVETQYF. Written as DNA, the CDR3 is TGTGCCAGCAGCTTGGGGGTTGAGACCCAGTACTTC. The variable domain in full, completed from reference TRBV11-2 and TRBJ2-5, reads EAGVAQSPRYKIIEKRQSVAFWCNPISGHATLYWYQQILGQGPKLLIQFQNNGVVDDSQLPKDRFSAERLKGVDSTLKIQPAKLEDSAVYLCASSLGVETQYFGPGTRLLVL.

This chain uses TRBV12-5 with TRBJ2-7; D remains unclear. V lost 6 bases and J lost 2, with 8 bases in between. Germline V gives CDR1 LGHNT, CDR2 FRNRAP. This CDR3 has 12 amino acids. The CDR3 DNA follows: TGTGCTAGTGGCTCTGACCCCTACGAGCAGTACTTC. It specifies CASGSDPYEQYF.

The rearrangement uses TRBV27 and TRBJ2-7, with a possible D match to TRBD2 (7 bases). V gave up 6 bases and J gave up 7 bases, with 19 bases separating them. The length of the CDR3 is 14 residues. The germline gives CDR1 MNHEY, CDR2 SMNVEV (reference sequence). The CDR3, as DNA: TGTGCCAGCAGCCCCTTGAGGGAGGGGGGGGAGCAGTACTTC. Protein sequence: CASSPLREGGEQYF.

The gene calls are TRBV6-2 or TRBV6-3 and TRBJ1-2; D remains ambiguous. The CDR3 runs to 16 residues. The V and J ends lost 0 bases and 0 bases respectively, with 11 bases between them. Looked up from germline, CDR1 is MNHEY and CDR2 is SVGEGT. In nucleotides, the CDR3 is TGTGCCAGCAGTTACTCGGGGAGGAGATCTAACTATGGCTACACCTTC. Its translation: CASSYSGRRSNYGYTF.

The chain employs TRBV18 and TRBJ1-2; D gene uncertain. The V end lost 3 bases, the J end lost 5 bases, and 13 bases lay between the germline ends. CDR3 length equals 14 residues. Germline V gene sequence: CDR1 KGHSH, CDR2 LQKENI. CDR3 sequence reads: CASSPLRGRYGYTF. The DNA for the CDR3 is TGTGCCAGCTCACCGCTCAGAGGTCGTTATGGCTACACCTTC.

The CDR3 DNA follows: TGCGCCAGCAGCCAGTTGTTGGAATCCTACGAGCAGTACTTC. It translates to CASSQLLESYEQYF. This chain connects TRBV4-1 to TRBJ2-7; no clear D gene. Germline values: CDR1 MGHRA, CDR2 YSYEKL. With 3 bases removed from V and 1 base from J, the gap between germline ends came to 10 bases. The CDR3 consists of 14 residues.

This clone was counted only a few times. For the CDR3, the DNA is TGTGCCAGCAGTTCCGTATACTCCTACGAGCAGTACTTC. This codes for CASSSVYSYEQYF. The chain combines TRBV27 with TRBJ2-7; D unclear. CDR1 and CDR2 (germline): MNHEY, SMNVEV (reference sequence). Trimming left V 4 bases short and J 0 bases short, with 7 bases between. This CDR3 has 13 residues.

This chain connects TRBV2 to TRBJ2-6; D not certain. Germline V gives CDR1 SNHLY, CDR2 FYNNEI. This CDR3 is built from 14 residues. Between the trimmed V and J ends, which lost 6 bases and 2 bases, there was a span of 8 bases. The DNA of the CDR3 is TGTGCCAGCAGGGATTTAGCTGGGGCCAACGTCCTGACTTTC. It codes for CASRDLAGANVLTF.

Worth noting for this clone: A read error may produce the germline difference seen at one junction end. V usage is TRBV2 and J usage is TRBJ1-2; TRBD1 agrees at 7 bases. This CDR3 contains 15 residues. Germline V CDR1 and CDR2: SNHLY, FYNNEI. CDR3 nucleotide sequence: TGTGCCAGCAATGAACCCTCGACAGGGAGGGGTGGCTACACCTTC. The encoded protein is CASNEPSTGRGGYTF.